This TCR beta chain was observed in a study of shared T cell receptors in the human thymus. This CDR3 is 18 amino acids long. Germline V gene data show CDR1 as SGHAT and CDR2 as FQNNGV. V was trimmed by 0 bases and J by 1 base, leaving 15 bases between them. This clone was counted between two and nine times. Assay: immunoSEQ multiplex PCR; the TCRdb copy retains only in-frame clones and omits some. The sample carries hundreds of thousands of clones, about 90% recorded once. The data were also submitted as part of a second study, on human thymus T cells. As that report states: Donation was from healthy Finnish infants who were having corrective surgery that addressed congenital heart defects. Thymic material originated from resections removed in the course of corrective heart surgery.

This TCR was recovered from a boy in the first two years of life with a congenital heart defect. This rearrangement joins TRBV11-2 to TRBJ2-2; D might be TRBD2 (6 bases). The specimen was thymocytes. The CDR3 protein is CASSLDRLRGENTGELFF. CDR3 bases: TGTGCCAGCAGCTTAGATCGTCTACGCGGGGAGAACACCGGGGAGCTGTTTTTT.